A single sample gave rise to the 18 T cell receptor beta chains below, sequenced in a study of human T cells and chemical hapten exposure. TCRdb re-called the RACE reads with MiXCR, one entry per CDR3 protein. This sample has about 85,000 distinct CDR3 sequences; roughly 11% occur once, and the top ten carry approximately 1.4%. As to time point: patch test 2, 6 weeks after DPC sensitization. Treatment here: therapeutic diphenylcyclopropenone sensitization with weekly scalp DPC. The sequencing used whole blood, collected in connection with sensitization to the hapten diphenylcyclopropenone (DPC). These TCRs come from a man aged 18 to 29 with alopecia areata. Some clones in this sample may be carry-over from other donors' samples.

This clonotype appeared a few times. V usage is TRBV5-1 and J usage is TRBJ2-7; D may match TRBD1 or TRBD2 (5 bases each). In germline, CDR1 is SGHRS, CDR2 YFSETQ. The germline V and J ends were trimmed by 0 bases and 7 bases, with 14 bases remaining between them. The CDR3 length is 14 residues. DNA for the CDR3: TGCGCCAGCAGCTTGGGGCTCCTGGGGGAAGAGCAGTACTTC. It specifies CASSLGLLGEEQYF.

This clonotype appeared a single time. The genes are TRBV7-7 and TRBJ2-6; D is uncertain. Trimming pared 5 bases from V and 0 bases from J, leaving 5 bases between. Germline V gene data show CDR1 as SSHAT and CDR2 as FNYEAQ (reference sequence). The CDR3 is 14 residues long. CDR3: CASSRNSGANVLTF. CDR3 DNA sequence: TGTGCCAGCAGCCGGAACTCTGGGGCCAACGTCCTGACTTTC. Full variable domain (missing parts from reference TRBV7-7 and TRBJ2-6): GAGVSQSPRYKVTKRGQDVTLRCDPISSHATLYWYQQALGQGPEFLTYFNYEAQPDKSGLPSDRFSAERPEGSISTLTIQRTEQRDSAMYRCASSRNSGANVLTFGAGSRLTVL.

This clonotype was detected a few times. This chain connects TRBV11-2 to TRBJ2-7; D gene unclear. Per the germline V gene, CDR1 is SGHAT and CDR2 is FQNNGV. V dropped 2 bases and J dropped 2 bases, with 10 bases sitting between them. This CDR3 spans 14 amino acids. CDR3 region: CASSLLTRTYEQYV. DNA of the CDR3: TGTGCCAGCAGCTTACTGACACGGACCTACGAGCAGTACGTC.

The chain combines TRBV9 with TRBJ2-2; D may correspond to TRBD1 or TRBD2 (5 bases each). Per germline, CDR1 SGDLS and CDR2 YYNGEE. This CDR3 contains 15 residues. V was shortened by 5 bases and J by 5 bases, with 16 bases between the two germline ends. The CDR3 loop is CASRTGFRETGELFF. CDR3 DNA sequence: TGTGCCAGCAGGACCGGGTTCAGGGAGACCGGGGAGCTGTTTTTT.

This clonotype was detected many times. V is TRBV11-2 and J is TRBJ2-3, with D perhaps matching TRBD2 (5 bases). Deletions cut 3 bases from V and 0 bases from J, with 7 bases between. Germline V gene data show CDR1 as SGHAT and CDR2 as FQNNGV. The CDR3 loop spans 14 amino acids. The CDR3 nucleotides are TGTGCCAGCAGCTTCGGGATTAGCACAGATACGCAGTATTTT. It translates to CASSFGISTDTQYF.

The chain employs TRBV11-1 and TRBJ2-7, with D hard to call. This CDR3 contains 13 residues. Germline CDR1 is SGHAT and CDR2 is FQDESV (reference sequence). Trimming shortened V by 1 base and J by 2 bases, and 6 bases separated the two germline ends. CDR3 coding DNA: TGTGCCAGCAGCTTAGAACCTACCTACGAGCAGTACTTC. Translated: CASSLEPTYEQYF.

The chain is built from TRBV18 and TRBJ1-2; TRBD1 matches at 10 bases. From germline, CDR1 is KGHSH and CDR2 LQKENI. The length of the CDR3 is 15 residues. V lost 2 bases to trimming and J lost 8 bases; unmatched junction nucleotides: 8. The CDR3 region is CASSPVPGQGPGYTF. For the CDR3, the DNA is TGTGCCAGCTCACCAGTACCGGGACAGGGGCCGGGCTACACCTTC.

This clonotype has just one count. V and J are TRBV20-1 and TRBJ2-3; 8 bases line up with TRBD1. The V gene's germline CDR1 is DFQATT and CDR2 SNEGSKA (reference sequence). The ends lost 3 bases at V and 1 base at J; junction bases unmatched: 3. CDR3 length: 14 amino acids. CDR3 sequence (DNA): TGCAGTGCTAGCAGGGGGCCGGGCACAGATACGCAGTATTTT. Translated, it gives CSASRGPGTDTQYF.

This chain joins TRBV27 and TRBJ2-6; D is perhaps TRBD1 or TRBD2 (6 bases each). The CDR3 has 16 amino acids. Trimming removed 4 bases from V and 3 bases from J, with 13 bases in between. Germline values: CDR1 MNHEY, CDR2 SMNVEV (reference sequence). This chain's CDR3 is CASSSPEGGGANVLTF. The CDR3 bases are TGTGCCAGCAGTTCCCCCGAGGGGGGTGGGGCCAACGTCCTGACTTTC.

The V call is TRBV11-2, the J call TRBJ1-1; weak D call: TRBD1 (5 bases). The V and J ends lost 5 bases and 4 bases respectively, with 20 bases between them. The CDR3 loop spans 16 amino acids. CDR1 SGHAT and CDR2 FQNNGV come from the germline V gene. The CDR3 loop reads CASSLAGWYVGTEAFF. In DNA form, the CDR3 reads TGTGCCAGCAGCCTAGCAGGGTGGTATGTCGGCACTGAAGCTTTCTTT.

This clonotype was seen more than once but under ten times. The gene calls are TRBV5-1 and TRBJ2-7, with D perhaps matching TRBD1 (6 bases). This CDR3 has 13 residues. Trimming pared 1 base from V and 5 bases from J, leaving 10 bases between. Germline loops: CDR1 SGHRS, CDR2 YFSETQ. The CDR3 DNA follows: TGCGCCAGCAGCTTGACAGGGATGAACGAGCAGTACGTC. Translating gives CASSLTGMNEQYV.

In this sample, this clonotype turned up a few times. V and J are TRBV4-3 and TRBJ1-4, with D hard to call. The CDR3 length is 14 residues. Trimming removed 3 bases from V and 6 bases from J, with 11 bases in between. From germline, CDR1 is LGHNA and CDR2 YSLEER. CDR3: CASSQAGGHEKLFF. CDR3 nucleotide sequence: TGCGCCAGCAGCCAGGCGGGCGGGCATGAAAAACTGTTTTTT.

This clonotype was counted only a few times. This chain joins TRBV27 and TRBJ2-1; 11 bases fit TRBD2. This CDR3 comprises 18 residues. The V and J ends lost 7 bases and 5 bases, in that order; junction bases with no gene match: 16. Per the germline V gene, CDR1 is MNHEY and CDR2 is SMNVEV (reference sequence). The CDR3 sequence: CASNTPGIAGGIHNEQFF. Here the CDR3 DNA reads TGTGCCAGCAATACCCCTGGAATAGCGGGGGGGATACACAATGAGCAGTTCTTC.

Here the CDR3 DNA reads TGCAGCGCCGGGGACAGCATCTCCTACGAGCAGTACTTC. It translates to CSAGDSISYEQYF. V and J are TRBV29-1 and TRBJ2-7, with 7 bases aligning to TRBD1. The CDR3 has 13 amino acids. Germline-derived CDR1 and CDR2 are SQVTM and ANQGSEA. After removal of 7 bases from V and 0 bases from J, the junction contained 6 bases not matched to a gene.

This sequence joins TRBV7-2 and TRBJ1-1, with 7 bases aligning to TRBD1. Losses at the gene ends were 2 bases for V and 4 bases for J; bases not matched to a gene: 10. The V gene's germline CDR1 is SGHTA and CDR2 FQGNSA. The CDR3 loop spans 16 amino acids. CDR3 coding DNA: TGTGCCAGCAGCTTAACGGAAAGGGGGCCAAGCACTGAAGCTTTCTTT. It is translated as CASSLTERGPSTEAFF.

This clonotype has more than one count but fewer than ten. The chain employs TRBV9 and TRBJ1-2; possibly TRBD1 for D (6 bases). The germline V gene has CDR1 SGDLS and CDR2 YYNGEE. Trimming removed 4 bases at V and 4 bases at J, with 11 bases between. The CDR3 consists of 13 residues. The CDR3 here is CASSLAGVYGYTF. The CDR3 nucleotides are TGTGCCAGCAGCCTGGCAGGGGTCTATGGCTACACCTTC.

The chain joins TRBV9 to TRBJ2-7, with D perhaps matching TRBD2 (5 bases). The CDR3 loop spans 13 amino acids. Germline V gene sequence: CDR1 SGDLS, CDR2 YYNGEE. Trimming stripped 4 bases from V and 5 bases from J, with 13 bases between. CDR3 sequence reads: CASSIGLSDEQYF. The CDR3 DNA sequence: TGTGCCAGCAGCATAGGACTTTCCGACGAGCAGTACTTC.

This clonotype turned up a few times. The V and J genes are TRBV18 and TRBJ1-2; D is ambiguous. Germline CDR1 and CDR2: KGHSH and LQKENI. Trimming shortened V by 2 bases and J by 6 bases, and 7 bases separated the two germline ends. The CDR3 runs to 12 residues. The CDR3: CASSPSRDGYTF. In nucleotides, the CDR3 is TGTGCCAGCTCACCATCACGGGATGGCTACACCTTC.